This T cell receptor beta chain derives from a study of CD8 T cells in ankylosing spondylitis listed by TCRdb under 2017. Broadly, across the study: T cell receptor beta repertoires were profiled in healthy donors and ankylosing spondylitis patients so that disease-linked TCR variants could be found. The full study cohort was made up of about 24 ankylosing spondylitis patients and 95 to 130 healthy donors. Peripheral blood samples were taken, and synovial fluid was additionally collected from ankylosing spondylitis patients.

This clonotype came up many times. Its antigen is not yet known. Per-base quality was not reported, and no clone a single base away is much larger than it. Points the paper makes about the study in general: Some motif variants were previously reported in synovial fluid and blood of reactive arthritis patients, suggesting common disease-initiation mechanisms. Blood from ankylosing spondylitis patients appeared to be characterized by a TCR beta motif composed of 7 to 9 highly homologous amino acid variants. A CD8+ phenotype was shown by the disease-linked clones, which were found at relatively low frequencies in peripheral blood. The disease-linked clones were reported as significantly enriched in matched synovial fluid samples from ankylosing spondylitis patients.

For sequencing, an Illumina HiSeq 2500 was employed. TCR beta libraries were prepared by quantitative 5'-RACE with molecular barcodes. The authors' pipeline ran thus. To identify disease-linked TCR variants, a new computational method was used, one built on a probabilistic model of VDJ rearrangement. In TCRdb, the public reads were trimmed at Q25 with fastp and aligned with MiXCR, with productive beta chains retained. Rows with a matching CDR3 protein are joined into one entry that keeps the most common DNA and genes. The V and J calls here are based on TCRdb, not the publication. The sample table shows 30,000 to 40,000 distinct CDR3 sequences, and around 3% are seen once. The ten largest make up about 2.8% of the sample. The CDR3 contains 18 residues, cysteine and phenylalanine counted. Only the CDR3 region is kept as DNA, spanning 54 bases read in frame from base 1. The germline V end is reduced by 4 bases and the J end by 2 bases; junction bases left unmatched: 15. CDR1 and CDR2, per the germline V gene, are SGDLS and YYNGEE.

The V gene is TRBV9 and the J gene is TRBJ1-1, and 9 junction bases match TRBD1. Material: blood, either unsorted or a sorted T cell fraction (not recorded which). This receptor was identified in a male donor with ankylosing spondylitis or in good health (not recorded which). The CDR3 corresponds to CASSPRPRQGGGNTEAFF. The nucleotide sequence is TGTGCCAGCAGCCCTCGTCCCAGACAGGGGGGGGGAAACACTGAAGCTTTCTTT.